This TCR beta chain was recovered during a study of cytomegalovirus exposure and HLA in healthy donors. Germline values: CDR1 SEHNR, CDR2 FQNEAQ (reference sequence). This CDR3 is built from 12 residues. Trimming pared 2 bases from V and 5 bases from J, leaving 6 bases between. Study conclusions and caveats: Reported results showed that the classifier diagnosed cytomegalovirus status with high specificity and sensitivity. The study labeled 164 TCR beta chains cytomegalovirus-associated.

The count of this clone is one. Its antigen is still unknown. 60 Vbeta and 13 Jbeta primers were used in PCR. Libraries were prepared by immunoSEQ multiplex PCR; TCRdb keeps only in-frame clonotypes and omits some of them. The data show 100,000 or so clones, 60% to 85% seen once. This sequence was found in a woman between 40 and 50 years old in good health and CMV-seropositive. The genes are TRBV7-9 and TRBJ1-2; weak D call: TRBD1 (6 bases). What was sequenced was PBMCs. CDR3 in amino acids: CASSLTGYGYTF. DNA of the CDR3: TGTGCCAGCAGCTTAACAGGGTATGGCTACACCTTC.